The entry below describes one T cell receptor beta chain. The target antigen is unknown. These data belong to a study of cytomegalovirus exposure and HLA in healthy donors. Study-level points and caveats: In an earlier analysis, in fewer than 700 donors, most V segments appeared productive either ~90% or ~30% of the time. Specificity of three CMV-associated chains for CMV antigens was verified in vitro. For most TCR sequences rarity was the rule, although some public TCRs occurred in many donors.

This CDR3 spans 16 amino acids. The germline V gene has CDR1 SGHTA and CDR2 FQGNSA. Trimming took off 5 bases at V and 0 bases at J, with 14 bases between the two ends. 60 Vbeta and 13 Jbeta primers were used in PCR. Sequencing used immunoSEQ multiplex PCR; TCRdb keeps in-frame clones, though not all of them. The sample yields some 150,000 clones, roughly 84% seen once. Healthy bone marrow donors supplied every sample. The source material was PBMCs. The rearrangement uses TRBV7-2 and TRBJ2-4; maybe TRBD1 (6 bases). The receptor's source is a woman aged 18-29 years in good health and CMV-seronegative. The CDR3 is CASSDDRLLAKNIQYF. The CDR3 coding sequence is TGTGCCAGCAGCGACGACAGGTTACTAGCCAAAAACATTCAGTACTTC. The variable domain in full, with the rest retrieved from reference TRBV7-2 and TRBJ2-4, is GAGVSQSPSNKVTEKGKDVELRCDPISGHTALYWYRQSLGQGLEFLIYFQGNSAPDKSGLPSDRFSAERTGGSVSTLTIQRTQQEDSAVYLCASSDDRLLAKNIQYFGAGTRLSVL.